This paragraph reports one TCR beta chain. Its target is unknown. The source of the sample is a study of CD8+CD57+ T cells in acquired aplastic anemia. Study in general: Each DNA sample taken from sorted CD4+ and CD8+ cells came to 3 to 4 ug on average. Around 10 million reads were obtained on average for healthy donor CD4+ cells.

Regarding the study as a whole: Overlapping CD8+ CDR3 repertoires of patients and controls contained around 30 shared sequences.

Germline lookup yields CDR1 SNHLY and CDR2 FYNNEI. This CDR3 is 11 amino acids long. Deletions cut 5 bases from V and 7 bases from J, with 8 bases between. Profiles of TCR beta VDJ and CDR3 were generated from a genomic DNA template. MiXCR, applied by TCRdb to the reads, yields one record per CDR3 protein. The sample contains a few hundred thousand distinct CDR3 sequences, roughly 35% of which appear only once. This clonotype was obtained from a human donor in good health, serving as a control. The V and J genes are TRBV2 and TRBJ1-1; D is unresolved. Sequencing was performed on sorted CD4+, CD8+, or CD8+CD57+ T cells (not recorded which) from PBMCs. The CDR3 DNA sequence: TGTGCCAGCAGTTTTGGTCTTGAAGCTTTCTTT. Protein sequence: CASSFGLEAFF.